This is a list of T cell receptor beta chains from one sample in a study of blood T cell repertoires in COVID-19. Measured with immunoSEQ multiplex PCR; TCRdb has only the in-frame clones, and not every one. Altogether 250,000 or so clones are present, approximately 88% being singletons, with the ten largest covering 2% to 3%. Sequencing was carried out using PBMCs or T cells enriched from blood (not recorded which). The receptors stem from a woman aged 25 to 39 with acute COVID-19. CDR3s include the opening cysteine and the closing phenylalanine or tryptophan. The order of the fields is clone size, V gene, D gene, J gene, CDR3 protein, CDR3 DNA. D genes are given only for firm matches. Expanded clones are given a class, and other clones once, few, many or no size at all.

abundance: -; v_gene: TRBV7-6; d_gene: -; j_gene: TRBJ2-3; CDR3aa: CASSSSPDTQYF; CDR3nt: TGTGCCAGCAGCAGTAGCCCAGATACGCAGTATTTT
abundance: -; v_gene: TRBV27; d_gene: -; j_gene: TRBJ2-3; CDR3aa: CASSPRLGEGTDTQYF; CDR3nt: TGTGCCAGCAGTCCCCGTCTTGGGGAGGGCACAGATACGCAGTATTTT
abundance: -; v_gene: TRBV11-2; d_gene: TRBD1; j_gene: TRBJ2-7; CDR3aa: CASSSNRDSSYEQYF; CDR3nt: TGTGCCAGCAGCTCGAACCGGGACAGTTCCTACGAGCAGTACTTC
abundance: once; v_gene: TRBV7-6; d_gene: TRBD2; j_gene: TRBJ2-7; CDR3aa: CASSLLSPRLAGFYEQYF; CDR3nt: TGTGCCAGCAGCTTATTGTCCCCTAGACTAGCGGGGTTTTACGAGCAGTACTTC
abundance: once; v_gene: TRBV5-6; d_gene: -; j_gene: TRBJ2-7; CDR3aa: CASSFTHSFYEQYF; CDR3nt: TGTGCCAGCAGCTTCACTCACAGTTTCTACGAGCAGTACTTC
abundance: few; v_gene: TRBV18; d_gene: -; j_gene: TRBJ1-6; CDR3aa: CASSREEGDSPLHF; CDR3nt: TGTGCCAGCTCACGGGAGGAAGGCGACTCACCCCTCCACTTT
abundance: -; v_gene: TRBV4-1; d_gene: TRBD1; j_gene: TRBJ2-6; CDR3aa: CASSLSGTGLSGANVLTF; CDR3nt: TGCGCCAGCAGCCTCTCCGGGACAGGACTTTCTGGGGCCAACGTCCTGACTTTC
abundance: few; v_gene: TRBV10-2; d_gene: TRBD2; j_gene: TRBJ2-1; CDR3aa: CATRLAGDNEQFF; CDR3nt: TGCGCCACCCGACTAGCGGGGGACAATGAGCAGTTCTTC
abundance: -; v_gene: TRBV3-1/TRBV3-2; d_gene: -; j_gene: TRBJ2-3; CDR3aa: CASSQEDSPRTDTQYF; CDR3nt: TGTGCCAGCAGCCAAGAAGACAGCCCGCGGACAGATACGCAGTATTTT
abundance: -; v_gene: TRBV6-6; d_gene: -; j_gene: TRBJ2-7; CDR3aa: CASSYTHGALGQYF; CDR3nt: TGTGCCAGCAGTTACACCCATGGAGCCTTGGGGCAGTACTTC
abundance: -; v_gene: TRBV11-2; d_gene: TRBD1; j_gene: TRBJ1-2; CDR3aa: CASSVLGQGDGYTF; CDR3nt: TGTGCCAGCAGCGTACTCGGACAGGGGGATGGCTACACCTTC
abundance: -; v_gene: TRBV14; d_gene: -; j_gene: TRBJ1-2; CDR3aa: CASSPSWTDHYGYTF; CDR3nt: TGTGCCAGCAGCCCCTCCTGGACAGACCACTATGGCTACACCTTC
abundance: -; v_gene: TRBV6-1; d_gene: -; j_gene: TRBJ1-4; CDR3aa: CASSEAGARGEKLFF; CDR3nt: TGTGCCAGCAGTGAAGCGGGGGCGCGAGGTGAAAAACTGTTTTTT
abundance: -; v_gene: TRBV18; d_gene: TRBD2; j_gene: TRBJ2-2; CDR3aa: CASSPPQRGAYTGELFF; CDR3nt: TGTGCCAGCTCACCACCTCAGCGGGGGGCCTACACCGGGGAGCTGTTTTTT
abundance: -; v_gene: TRBV5-1; d_gene: TRBD1; j_gene: TRBJ2-1; CDR3aa: CASNPWGQGRNEQFF; CDR3nt: TGCGCCAGCAACCCTTGGGGACAGGGTCGTAATGAGCAGTTCTTC
abundance: -; v_gene: TRBV5-5; d_gene: TRBD1; j_gene: TRBJ2-7; CDR3aa: CASSLAGGDEQYF; CDR3nt: TGTGCCAGCAGCTTGGCAGGGGGCGACGAGCAGTACTTC
abundance: -; v_gene: TRBV18; d_gene: TRBD1; j_gene: TRBJ1-1; CDR3aa: CASSIDRGDTEAFF; CDR3nt: TGTGCCAGCTCAATTGACAGGGGCGACACTGAAGCTTTCTTT
abundance: -; v_gene: TRBV6-5; d_gene: TRBD1; j_gene: TRBJ1-2; CDR3aa: CASSPGDRGYGYTF; CDR3nt: TGTGCCAGCAGCCCCGGGGACAGGGGCTATGGCTACACCTTC
abundance: -; v_gene: TRBV3-1/TRBV3-2; d_gene: -; j_gene: TRBJ2-1; CDR3aa: CASSQDSGRHNEQFF; CDR3nt: TGTGCCAGCAGCCAAGATTCGGGGAGGCACAATGAGCAGTTCTTC
abundance: -; v_gene: TRBV11-2; d_gene: -; j_gene: TRBJ2-3; CDR3aa: CASSYTGGGTDTQYF; CDR3nt: TGTGCCAGCAGCTACACAGGAGGGGGCACAGATACGCAGTATTTT
abundance: -; v_gene: TRBV18; d_gene: TRBD1; j_gene: TRBJ2-3; CDR3aa: CASSPRTGMSTDTQYF; CDR3nt: TGTGCCAGCTCACCCAGGACAGGGATGAGCACAGATACGCAGTATTTT
abundance: -; v_gene: TRBV5-4; d_gene: TRBD1; j_gene: TRBJ1-2; CDR3aa: CASTPQDRGRSGYTF; CDR3nt: TGTGCCAGCACCCCTCAGGACAGGGGGCGTTCTGGCTACACCTTC
abundance: -; v_gene: TRBV27; d_gene: -; j_gene: TRBJ1-5; CDR3aa: CASSPGLYQPQHF; CDR3nt: TGTGCCAGCAGCCCCGGTTTATACCAGCCCCAGCATTTT
abundance: -; v_gene: TRBV30; d_gene: -; j_gene: TRBJ2-3; CDR3aa: CAWGLGSTADTQYF; CDR3nt: TGTGCCTGGGGGCTGGGCAGCACGGCAGATACGCAGTATTTT
abundance: -; v_gene: TRBV7-2; d_gene: -; j_gene: TRBJ2-7; CDR3aa: CASSVPGIYEQYF; CDR3nt: TGTGCCAGCAGCGTACCCGGGATCTACGAGCAGTACTTC
abundance: -; v_gene: TRBV4-3; d_gene: -; j_gene: TRBJ1-6; CDR3aa: CASSRDRSNSPLHF; CDR3nt: TGCGCCAGCAGCCGAGACAGGTCTAATTCACCCCTCCACTTT
abundance: few; v_gene: TRBV27; d_gene: TRBD1; j_gene: TRBJ1-2; CDR3aa: CASSPDRGVHGYTF; CDR3nt: TGTGCCAGCAGTCCCGACAGGGGAGTCCATGGCTACACCTTC
abundance: -; v_gene: TRBV6-6; d_gene: TRBD1; j_gene: TRBJ1-5; CDR3aa: CASSFTGGYNQPQHF; CDR3nt: TGTGCCAGCAGTTTCACAGGGGGATACAATCAGCCCCAGCATTTT
abundance: -; v_gene: TRBV2; d_gene: TRBD1; j_gene: TRBJ2-2; CDR3aa: CASSEGQGTGELFF; CDR3nt: TGTGCCAGCAGTGAAGGACAGGGGACCGGGGAGCTGTTTTTT
abundance: -; v_gene: TRBV4-1; d_gene: TRBD1; j_gene: TRBJ1-2; CDR3aa: CASSLGQGGSYGYTF; CDR3nt: TGCGCCAGCAGCCTCGGACAGGGGGGGAGTTATGGCTACACCTTC
abundance: -; v_gene: TRBV18; d_gene: TRBD1; j_gene: TRBJ2-5; CDR3aa: CASELDRGRGETQYF; CDR3nt: TGTGCCAGTGAACTCGACAGGGGGCGCGGAGAGACCCAGTACTTC
abundance: -; v_gene: TRBV4-3; d_gene: TRBD1; j_gene: TRBJ2-1; CDR3aa: CASSQDRGQVYNEQFF; CDR3nt: TGCGCCAGCAGCCAAGATCGGGGACAGGTTTACAATGAGCAGTTCTTC
abundance: -; v_gene: TRBV19; d_gene: TRBD1; j_gene: TRBJ1-5; CDR3aa: CASSTTGGGNQPQHF; CDR3nt: TGTGCCAGTAGTACTACAGGGGGCGGCAATCAGCCCCAGCATTTT
abundance: -; v_gene: TRBV19; d_gene: TRBD1; j_gene: TRBJ1-5; CDR3aa: CASSIDPTGGDLSNQPQHF; CDR3nt: TGTGCCAGTAGTATAGACCCGACAGGGGGGGATTTGAGCAATCAGCCCCAGCATTTT
abundance: -; v_gene: TRBV7-2; d_gene: -; j_gene: TRBJ1-5; CDR3aa: CASSLSVNQPQHF; CDR3nt: TGTGCCAGCAGCTTATCGGTTAACCAGCCCCAGCATTTT
abundance: -; v_gene: TRBV4-2; d_gene: TRBD1; j_gene: TRBJ2-7; CDR3aa: CASSVAGGPEQYF; CDR3nt: TGTGCCAGCAGCGTGGCAGGGGGCCCCGAGCAGTACTTC
abundance: -; v_gene: TRBV30; d_gene: -; j_gene: TRBJ1-3; CDR3aa: CAWAYSGNTIYF; CDR3nt: TGTGCCTGGGCGTACTCTGGAAACACCATATATTTT
abundance: -; v_gene: TRBV30; d_gene: -; j_gene: TRBJ1-4; CDR3aa: CAWSVRGAQKLFF; CDR3nt: TGTGCCTGGAGTGTACGGGGGGCGCAGAAACTGTTTTTT
abundance: -; v_gene: TRBV2; d_gene: TRBD1; j_gene: TRBJ1-2; CDR3aa: CASSESPGQGNYGYTF; CDR3nt: TGTGCCAGCAGTGAAAGCCCGGGACAGGGGAACTATGGCTACACCTTC
abundance: -; v_gene: TRBV29-1; d_gene: -; j_gene: TRBJ2-7; CDR3aa: CSVGGGGEQYF; CDR3nt: TGCAGCGTCGGAGGGGGGGGTGAGCAGTACTTC
abundance: -; v_gene: TRBV7-2; d_gene: -; j_gene: TRBJ1-2; CDR3aa: CASSLGLGRVYGYTF; CDR3nt: TGTGCCAGCAGCTTAGGACTTGGGAGAGTCTATGGCTACACCTTC
abundance: -; v_gene: TRBV20-1; d_gene: TRBD1; j_gene: TRBJ2-2; CDR3aa: CSASSGTATGELFF; CDR3nt: TGCAGTGCTAGTTCCGGGACAGCAACCGGGGAGCTGTTTTTT
abundance: once; v_gene: TRBV5-4; d_gene: TRBD1; j_gene: TRBJ2-1; CDR3aa: CASSLRQGVNEQFF; CDR3nt: TGTGCCAGCAGCTTAAGACAGGGGGTCAATGAGCAGTTCTTC
abundance: -; v_gene: TRBV1; d_gene: -; j_gene: TRBJ1-1; CDR3aa: CTSRGDRARNTEAFF; CDR3nt: TGCACCAGCAGGGGGGACAGGGCCAGAAACACTGAAGCTTTCTTT
abundance: -; v_gene: TRBV19; d_gene: -; j_gene: TRBJ2-7; CDR3aa: CASSIDLVPGRYYEQYF; CDR3nt: TGTGCCAGTAGTATAGATCTTGTCCCTGGGAGATACTACGAGCAGTACTTC
abundance: -; v_gene: TRBV5-4; d_gene: -; j_gene: TRBJ2-5; CDR3aa: CASSLDRGLVETQYF; CDR3nt: TGTGCCAGCAGCTTGGATCGGGGTTTGGTTGAGACCCAGTACTTC
abundance: -; v_gene: TRBV5-1; d_gene: TRBD2; j_gene: TRBJ2-3; CDR3aa: CASSLALAGRIKDTQYF; CDR3nt: TGCGCCAGCAGCTTGGCTCTAGCGGGGCGGATAAAAGATACGCAGTATTTT
abundance: -; v_gene: TRBV30; d_gene: -; j_gene: TRBJ1-2; CDR3aa: CAWSVLLGYTF; CDR3nt: TGTGCCTGGAGTGTACTTCTGGGCTACACCTTC
abundance: -; v_gene: TRBV5-8; d_gene: -; j_gene: TRBJ1-2; CDR3aa: CASSLGQVGYGYTF; CDR3nt: TGTGCCAGCAGCTTGGGGCAGGTGGGCTATGGCTACACCTTC
abundance: -; v_gene: TRBV7-2; d_gene: -; j_gene: TRBJ2-7; CDR3aa: CASSFAAATPYEQYF; CDR3nt: TGTGCCAGCAGCTTTGCAGCGGCTACTCCCTACGAGCAGTACTTC
abundance: -; v_gene: TRBV19; d_gene: -; j_gene: TRBJ1-1; CDR3aa: CASTPRGNTEAFF; CDR3nt: TGTGCCAGTACTCCTCGCGGGAACACTGAAGCTTTCTTT
abundance: few; v_gene: TRBV19; d_gene: -; j_gene: TRBJ2-4; CDR3aa: CASSPGTFRRAKNIQYF; CDR3nt: TGTGCCAGTAGCCCCGGGACATTCCGCCGAGCCAAAAACATTCAGTACTTC
abundance: -; v_gene: TRBV2; d_gene: TRBD1; j_gene: TRBJ1-5; CDR3aa: CASSGQGSNQPQHF; CDR3nt: TGTGCCAGCAGCGGACAGGGTAGCAATCAGCCCCAGCATTTT
abundance: few; v_gene: TRBV25-1; d_gene: TRBD1; j_gene: TRBJ1-1; CDR3aa: CASSWPGQGNTEAFF; CDR3nt: TGTGCCAGCAGTTGGCCGGGACAGGGTAACACTGAAGCTTTCTTT
abundance: -; v_gene: TRBV6-5; d_gene: -; j_gene: TRBJ1-5; CDR3aa: CASTPPGVNQPQHF; CDR3nt: TGTGCCAGCACCCCCCCCGGGGTCAATCAGCCCCAGCATTTT
abundance: -; v_gene: TRBV7-9; d_gene: -; j_gene: TRBJ2-7; CDR3aa: CASSLVAVHEQYF; CDR3nt: TGTGCCAGCAGCTTAGTTGCGGTCCACGAGCAGTACTTC
abundance: -; v_gene: TRBV3-1/TRBV3-2; d_gene: -; j_gene: TRBJ1-3; CDR3aa: CASSQDRRNTIYF; CDR3nt: TGTGCCAGCAGCCAAGACAGGAGAAACACCATATATTTT
abundance: -; v_gene: TRBV6-1; d_gene: -; j_gene: TRBJ1-2; CDR3aa: CASSESVKFSYGYTF; CDR3nt: TGTGCCAGCAGTGAATCTGTGAAGTTTAGCTATGGCTACACCTTC
abundance: -; v_gene: TRBV7-9; d_gene: -; j_gene: TRBJ2-5; CDR3aa: CASSLERTQETQYF; CDR3nt: TGTGCCAGCAGCTTAGAGCGGACCCAAGAGACCCAGTACTTC